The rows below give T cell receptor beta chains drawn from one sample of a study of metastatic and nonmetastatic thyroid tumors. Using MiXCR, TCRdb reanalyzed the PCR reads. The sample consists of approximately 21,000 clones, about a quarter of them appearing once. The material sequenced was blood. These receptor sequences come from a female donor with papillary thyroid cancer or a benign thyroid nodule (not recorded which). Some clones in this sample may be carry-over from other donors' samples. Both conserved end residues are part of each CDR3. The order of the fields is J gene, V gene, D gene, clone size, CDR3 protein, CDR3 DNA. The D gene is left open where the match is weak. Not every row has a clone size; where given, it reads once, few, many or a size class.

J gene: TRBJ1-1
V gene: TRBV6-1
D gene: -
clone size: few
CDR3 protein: CASSSRVEGTEAFF
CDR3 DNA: TGTGCCAGCAGTTCTAGGGTCGAGGGCACTGAAGCTTTCTTT

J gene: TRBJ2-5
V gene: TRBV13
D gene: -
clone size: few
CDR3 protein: CASSLYGEETQYF
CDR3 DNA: TGTGCCAGCAGCTTATATGGGGAAGAGACCCAGTACTTC

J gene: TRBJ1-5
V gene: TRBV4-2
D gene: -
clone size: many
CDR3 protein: CASSQATEGNQPQHF
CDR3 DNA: TGTGCCAGCAGCCAAGCAACGGAGGGCAATCAGCCCCAGCATTTT

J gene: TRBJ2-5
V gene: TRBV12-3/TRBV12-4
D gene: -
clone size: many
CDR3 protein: CASSLGVRETQYF
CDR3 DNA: TGTGCCAGCAGTTTGGGCGTCAGAGAGACCCAGTACTTC

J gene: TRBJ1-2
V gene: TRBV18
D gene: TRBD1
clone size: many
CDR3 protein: CASSPRDRGQGGYTF
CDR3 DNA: TGTGCCAGCTCACCACGTGACAGGGGGCAGGGAGGCTACACCTTC

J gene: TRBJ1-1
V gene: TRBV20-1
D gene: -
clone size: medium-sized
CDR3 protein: CSARDLGRATEAFF
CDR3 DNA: TGCAGTGCTAGAGATCTCGGCCGAGCCACTGAAGCTTTCTTT

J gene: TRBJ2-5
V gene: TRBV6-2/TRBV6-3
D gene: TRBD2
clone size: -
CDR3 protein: CASSLLSGAEETPETQYF
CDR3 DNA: TGTGCCAGCAGTTTGCTTAGCGGGGCAGAAGAGACCCCAGAGACCCAGTACTTC

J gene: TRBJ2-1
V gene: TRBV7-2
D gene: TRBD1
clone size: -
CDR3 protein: CASSEDRGSNEQFF
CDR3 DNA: TGTGCCAGCAGCGAGGACAGGGGTAGCAATGAGCAGTTCTTC

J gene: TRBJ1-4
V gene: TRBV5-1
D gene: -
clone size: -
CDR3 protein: CASSLAEAGSEKLFF
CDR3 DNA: TGCGCCAGCAGCTTGGCCGAGGCAGGGAGTGAAAAACTGTTTTTT

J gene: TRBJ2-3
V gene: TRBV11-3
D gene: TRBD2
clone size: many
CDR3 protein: CASSPKLAGGNTQYF
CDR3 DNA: TGTGCCAGCAGCCCCAAGCTAGCGGGAGGGAATACGCAGTATTTT

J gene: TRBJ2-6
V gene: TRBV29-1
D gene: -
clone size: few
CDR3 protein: CSVVGGVGANVLTF
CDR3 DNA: TGCAGCGTTGTTGGGGGAGTTGGTGCCAACGTCCTGACTTTC

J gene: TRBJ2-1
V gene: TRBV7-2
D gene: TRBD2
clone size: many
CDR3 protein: CASSLVGPGLAGVPEQFF
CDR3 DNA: TGTGCCAGCAGCTTAGTAGGGCCGGGACTAGCGGGAGTTCCTGAGCAGTTCTTC

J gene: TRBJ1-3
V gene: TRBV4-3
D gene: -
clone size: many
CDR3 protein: CASSQRPVSGNTIYF
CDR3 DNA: TGCGCCAGCAGCCAACGCCCGGTCTCTGGAAACACCATATATTTT

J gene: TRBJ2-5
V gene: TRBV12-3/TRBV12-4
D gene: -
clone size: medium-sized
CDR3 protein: CASSQVPFETQYF
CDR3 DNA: TGTGCCAGCAGTCAGGTCCCCTTTGAGACCCAGTACTTC

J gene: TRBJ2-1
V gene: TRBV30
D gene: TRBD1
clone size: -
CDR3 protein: CACGQGVHEQFF
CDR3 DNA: TGTGCCTGTGGACAGGGGGTTCATGAGCAGTTCTTC

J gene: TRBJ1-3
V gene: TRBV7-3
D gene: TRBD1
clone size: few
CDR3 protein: CASSLTGGGNTIYF
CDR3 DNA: TGTGCCAGCAGCCTGACAGGGGGCGGAAACACCATATATTTT

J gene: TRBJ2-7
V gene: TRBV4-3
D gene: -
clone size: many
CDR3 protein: CASSQKTGRGYEQYF
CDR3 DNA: TGCGCCAGCAGCCAAAAAACAGGGAGAGGCTACGAGCAGTACTTC

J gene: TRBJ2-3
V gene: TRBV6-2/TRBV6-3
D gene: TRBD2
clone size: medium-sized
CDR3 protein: CASSWTSGSTDTQYF
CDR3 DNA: TGTGCCAGCAGTTGGACTAGCGGGAGCACAGATACGCAGTATTTT

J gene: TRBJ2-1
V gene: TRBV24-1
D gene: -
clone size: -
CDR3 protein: CATSDRGFDYNEQFF
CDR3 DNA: TGTGCCACCAGTGACCGGGGGTTCGACTACAATGAGCAGTTCTTC

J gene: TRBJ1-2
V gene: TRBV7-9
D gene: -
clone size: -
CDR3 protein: CASSFGPGDGYTF
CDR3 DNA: -

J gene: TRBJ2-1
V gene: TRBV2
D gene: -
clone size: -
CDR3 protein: CASRARPTSDEQFF
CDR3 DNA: TGTGCCAGCAGGGCGAGACCTACTAGTGATGAGCAGTTCTTC

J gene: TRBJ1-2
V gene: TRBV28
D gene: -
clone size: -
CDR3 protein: CASSLLAGTYGHTF
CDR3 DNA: TGTGCCAGCAGTTTGTTAGCAGGTACATATGGCCACACCTTC

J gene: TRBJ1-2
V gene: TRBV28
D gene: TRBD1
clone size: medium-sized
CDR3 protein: CASWTPGQGVFDGYTF
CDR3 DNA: TGTGCCAGCTGGACGCCGGGACAGGGGGTTTTTGACGGCTACACCTTC

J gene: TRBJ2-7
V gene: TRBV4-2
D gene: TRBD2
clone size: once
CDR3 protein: CASSQGAGVNEQYF
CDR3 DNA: TGTGCCAGCAGCCAAGGGGCGGGAGTCAACGAGCAGTACTTC

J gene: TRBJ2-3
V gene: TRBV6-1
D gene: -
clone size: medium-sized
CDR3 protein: CASSEAGGGPDTQYF
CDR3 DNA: TGTGCCAGCAGTGAAGCGGGGGGGGGCCCAGATACGCAGTATTTT

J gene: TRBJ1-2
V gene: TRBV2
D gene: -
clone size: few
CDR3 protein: CASSEGAYGYTF
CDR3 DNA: TGTGCCAGCAGTGAAGGAGCGTATGGCTACACCTTC

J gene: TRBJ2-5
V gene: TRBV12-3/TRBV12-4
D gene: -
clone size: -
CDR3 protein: CASSLVSGGRTATQYF
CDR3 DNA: TGTGCCAGCAGTTTAGTGAGTGGGGGCAGGACGGCGACCCAGTACTTC

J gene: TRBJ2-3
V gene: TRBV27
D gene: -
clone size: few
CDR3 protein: CASSLSWTVPSTQYF
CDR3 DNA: TGTGCCAGCAGTTTAAGTTGGACAGTGCCTAGTACGCAGTATTTT

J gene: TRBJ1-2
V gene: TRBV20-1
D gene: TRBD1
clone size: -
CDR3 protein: CSARGAGGALGYTF
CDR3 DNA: TGCAGTGCTAGGGGGGCAGGGGGCGCGTTGGGCTACACCTTC

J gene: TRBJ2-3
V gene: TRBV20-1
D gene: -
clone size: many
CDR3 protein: CSAENSIVAGAQGGGDTQYF
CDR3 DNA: TGCAGTGCAGAAAATTCTATCGTGGCGGGAGCTCAAGGGGGGGGAGATACGCAGTATTTT

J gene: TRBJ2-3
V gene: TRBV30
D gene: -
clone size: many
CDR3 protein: CAWSPGSTDTRYF
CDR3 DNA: TGTGCCTGGAGTCCGGGTAGCACAGATACGCGGTATTTT

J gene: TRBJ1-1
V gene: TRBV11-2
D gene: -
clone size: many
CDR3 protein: CASSLEGGGSLNTEAFF
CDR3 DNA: TGTGCCAGCAGCTTAGAGGGGGGGGGTTCCCTGAACACTGAAGCTTTCTTT

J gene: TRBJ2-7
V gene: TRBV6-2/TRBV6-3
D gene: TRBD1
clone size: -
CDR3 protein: CASSYAPGQGARGYF
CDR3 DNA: TGTGCCAGCAGCTACGCCCCGGGACAGGGGGCCAGGGGGTACTTC

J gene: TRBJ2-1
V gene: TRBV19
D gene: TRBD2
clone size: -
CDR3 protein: CASSWGLPINDQFF
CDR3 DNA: TGTGCCAGTAGTTGGGGACTACCGATCAATGATCAGTTCTTC

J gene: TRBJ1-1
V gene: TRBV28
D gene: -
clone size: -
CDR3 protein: CASSPSGGRVTEAFF
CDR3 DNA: TGTGCCAGCAGTCCCAGTGGGGGGCGGGTCACTGAAGCTTTCTTT

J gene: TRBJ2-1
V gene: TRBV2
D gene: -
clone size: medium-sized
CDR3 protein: CASSAEGGSYNEQFF
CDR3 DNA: TGTGCCAGCAGTGCGGAGGGGGGCTCCTACAATGAGCAGTTCTTC

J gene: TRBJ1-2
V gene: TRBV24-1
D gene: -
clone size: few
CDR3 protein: CARTGSKNYGYTF
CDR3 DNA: TGTGCCAGGACTGGAAGTAAAAACTATGGCTACACCTTC

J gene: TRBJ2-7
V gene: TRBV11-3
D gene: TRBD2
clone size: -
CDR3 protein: CASTGERSGASYEQYF
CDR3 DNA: TGTGCCAGCACCGGGGAACGTAGCGGGGCCTCCTACGAGCAGTACTTC

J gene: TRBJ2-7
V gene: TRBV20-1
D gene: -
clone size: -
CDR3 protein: CSANWEMGTAYERYF
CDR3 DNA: TGCAGTGCTAACTGGGAGATGGGGACCGCCTACGAGCGGTACTTC

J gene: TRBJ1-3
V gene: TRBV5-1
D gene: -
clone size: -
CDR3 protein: CASSLVLGGSGNTIYF
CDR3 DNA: TGCGCCAGCAGCTTGGTTCTGGGTGGCTCTGGAAACACCATATATTTT

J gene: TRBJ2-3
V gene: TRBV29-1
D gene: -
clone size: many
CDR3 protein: CSVAQRLTDTQYF
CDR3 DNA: TGCAGCGTTGCCCAGCGGCTCACAGATACGCAGTATTTT

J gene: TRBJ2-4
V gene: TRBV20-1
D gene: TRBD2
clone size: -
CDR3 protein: CSANKGLAGPNIQYF
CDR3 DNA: TGCAGTGCTAACAAGGGACTAGCCGGGCCAAACATTCAGTACTTC

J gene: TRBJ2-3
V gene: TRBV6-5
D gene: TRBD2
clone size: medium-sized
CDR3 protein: CASSNPLAGISTDTQYF
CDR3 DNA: TGTGCCAGCAGTAACCCACTAGCGGGAATTTCCACAGATACGCAGTATTTT

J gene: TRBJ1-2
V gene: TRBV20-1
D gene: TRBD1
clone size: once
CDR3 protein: CSALTGGYGYTF
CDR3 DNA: TGCAGTGCTTTGACAGGGGGATATGGCTACACCTTC

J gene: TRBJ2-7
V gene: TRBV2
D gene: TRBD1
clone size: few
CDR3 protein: CASRFPGTGVYEQYF
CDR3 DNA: TGTGCCAGCAGATTCCCCGGGACAGGGGTCTACGAGCAGTACTTC

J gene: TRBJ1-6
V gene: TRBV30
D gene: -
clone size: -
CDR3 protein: CAWSVDRSSYNSPLHF
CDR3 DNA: TGTGCCTGGAGTGTTGACAGAAGCTCCTATAATTCACCCCTCCACTTT

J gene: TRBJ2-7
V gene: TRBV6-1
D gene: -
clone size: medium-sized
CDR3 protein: CASTPGGHEQYF
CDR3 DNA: TGTGCCAGCACGCCCGGGGGTCACGAGCAGTACTTC

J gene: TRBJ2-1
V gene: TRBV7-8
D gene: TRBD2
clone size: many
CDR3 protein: CASRGLAGNNEQFF
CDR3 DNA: TGTGCCAGCAGAGGTCTAGCGGGTAACAATGAGCAGTTCTTC

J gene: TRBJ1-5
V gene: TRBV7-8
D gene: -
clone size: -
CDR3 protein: CASSEQELNQPQHF
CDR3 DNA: TGTGCCAGCAGCGAGCAGGAGCTGAATCAGCCCCAGCATTTT

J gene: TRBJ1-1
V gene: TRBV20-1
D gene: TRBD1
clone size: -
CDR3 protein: CSAPPTRGIEAFF
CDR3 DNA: TGCAGTGCGCCGCCAACCAGGGGGATTGAAGCTTTCTTT

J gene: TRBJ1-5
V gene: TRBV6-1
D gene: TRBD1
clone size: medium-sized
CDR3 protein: CASSGTVINQPQHF
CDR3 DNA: TGTGCCAGCAGCGGGACAGTAATCAATCAGCCCCAGCATTTT

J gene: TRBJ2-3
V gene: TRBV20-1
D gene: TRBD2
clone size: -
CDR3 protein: CSALAGGTDTQYF
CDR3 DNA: TGCAGTGCCCTAGCGGGGGGCACAGATACGCAGTATTTT

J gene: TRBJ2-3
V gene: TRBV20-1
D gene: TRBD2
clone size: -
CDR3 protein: CSARAPGLAVVPDTQYF
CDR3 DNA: TGCAGTGCTAGGGCGCCCGGACTAGCGGTAGTTCCAGATACTCAGTATTTT

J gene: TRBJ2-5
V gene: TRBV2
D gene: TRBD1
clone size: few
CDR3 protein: CASSSQGQRETQYF
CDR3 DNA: TGTGCCAGCTCCTCCCAGGGACAGCGAGAGACCCAGTACTTC

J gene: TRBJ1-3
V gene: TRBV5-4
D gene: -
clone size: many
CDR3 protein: CASSLDVGNSGNTIYF
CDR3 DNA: TGTGCCAGCAGCTTGGATGTCGGAAACTCTGGAAACACCATATATTTT